This T cell receptor (beta chain) comes out of a study of blood T cells in healthy people across ages. This clonotype appeared a few times. A sample-barcoded 5' primer and a J-beta primer mix were used in a second PCR of about 6 to 12 cycles. TCRdb processed the 5' RACE reads anew with MiXCR; each CDR3 protein has one entry. The repertoire consists of approximately 1.5 million distinct CDR3 sequences, with roughly 30% occurring once and the leading ten covering about 11%. The CDR3 covers 13 residues. CDR1 LNHNV and CDR2 YYDKDF come from the germline V gene (reference sequence). V lost 4 bases and J 7 bases, leaving 14 bases between the germline ends.

The TCR originated in a woman aged 30 to 39 in good health. The sequencing input was blood. V and J are TRBV15 and TRBJ2-7; D unclear. This chain's CDR3 is CATSTRNAGEQYF. As DNA, the CDR3 is TGTGCCACCAGCACACGGAACGCCGGGGAGCAGTACTTC.